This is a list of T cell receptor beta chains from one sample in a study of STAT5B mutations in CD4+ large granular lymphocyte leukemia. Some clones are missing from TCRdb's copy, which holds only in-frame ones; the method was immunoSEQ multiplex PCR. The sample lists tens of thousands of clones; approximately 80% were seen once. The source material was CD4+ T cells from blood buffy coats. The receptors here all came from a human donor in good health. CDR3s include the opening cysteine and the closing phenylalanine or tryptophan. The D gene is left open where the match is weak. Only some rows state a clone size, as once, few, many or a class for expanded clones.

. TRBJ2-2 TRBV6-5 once TGTGCCAGCAGCTTACAGGGTTCGAACACCGGGGAGCTGTTTTTT CASSLQGSNTGELFF
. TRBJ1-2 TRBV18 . TGTGCCAGCTCACCTGACAGCCCGCGGGGCTACACCTTC CASSPDSPRGYTF
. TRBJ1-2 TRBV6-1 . TGTGCCAGCGTCCCCCTAAGATGGGGCTACACCTTC CASVPLRWGYTF
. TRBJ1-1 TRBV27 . TGTGCCAGCACCTCGACAGTGAACACTGAAGCTTTCTTT CASTSTVNTEAFF
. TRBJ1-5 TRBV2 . TGTGCCAGCAGCGAACAGATGACATACGTGCAGCCCCAGCATTTT CASSEQMTYVQPQHF
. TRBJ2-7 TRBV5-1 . TGCGCCAGCAGCTGGGGACTCGCAGGCTACGAGCAGTACTTC CASSWGLAGYEQYF
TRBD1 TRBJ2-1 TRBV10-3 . TGTGCCATCGGGGGACAGGACTCCTACAATGAGCAGTTCTTC CAIGGQDSYNEQFF
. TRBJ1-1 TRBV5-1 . TGCGCCAGCAGCTTGGCCGTGACCCTTGCCGTGAACACTGAAGCTTTCTTT CASSLAVTLAVNTEAFF
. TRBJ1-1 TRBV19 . TGTGCCAGTAGTACGACCTTTACAGGGACGACTTGGGATTTCTTT CASSTTFTGTTWDFF
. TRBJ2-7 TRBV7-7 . TGTGCCAGCAGCTTAGCCTCTGACGGCACCCAGCAGTACTTC CASSLASDGTQQYF
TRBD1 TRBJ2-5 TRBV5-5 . TGTGCCAGCAGCCGACGACAGGGCGAGACCCAGTACTTC CASSRRQGETQYF
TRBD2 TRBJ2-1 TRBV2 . TGTGCCAGCATTCCGCTAGCGGGTAGAAATGAGCAGTTCTTC CASIPLAGRNEQFF
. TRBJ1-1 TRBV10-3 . TGTGCCACCCGACAACTGAGTTCCATGAACACTGAAGCTTTCTTT CATRQLSSMNTEAFF
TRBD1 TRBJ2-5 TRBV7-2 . TGTGCCAGCAGCTTAGGACAGGGACAAGAGACCCAGTACTTC CASSLGQGQETQYF
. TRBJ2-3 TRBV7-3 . TGTGCCAGCAGCCGTCTGGGAGGCGATTCACCGCAGTATTTT CASSRLGGDSPQYF
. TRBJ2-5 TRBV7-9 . TGTGCCAGCAGCCCCCCATACCGACTCGGCGAGACCCAGTACTTC CASSPPYRLGETQYF
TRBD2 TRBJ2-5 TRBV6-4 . TGTGCCAGCAGTGACCAGCGGGGAGAGACCCAGTACTTC CASSDQRGETQYF
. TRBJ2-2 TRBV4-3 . TGCGCCAGCAGCCAAGATCGGAGGAACACCGGGGAGCTGTTTTTT CASSQDRRNTGELFF
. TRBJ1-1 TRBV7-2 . TGTGCCAGCAGCCTACGCAGGGGAGGCTACACTGAAGCTTTCTTT CASSLRRGGYTEAFF
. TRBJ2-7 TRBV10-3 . TGTGCGGCAAGGGAAGGGGCGGAAGGCGAGCAGTACTTC CAAREGAEGEQYF
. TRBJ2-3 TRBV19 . TGTGCCAGTAGCCATGGTCGGGCTAGCCCCTCCACAGATACGCAGTATTTT CASSHGRASPSTDTQYF
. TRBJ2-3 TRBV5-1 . TGCGCCAGCAGCTTGGAGACGGGGGGCCGTTTGGGTACGCAGTATTTT CASSLETGGRLGTQYF
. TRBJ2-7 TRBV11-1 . TGTGCCAGCAGCCCCGGGGTTTCCTACGAGCAGTACTTC CASSPGVSYEQYF
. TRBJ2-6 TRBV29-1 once TGCAGCGTTGTTTCAGGAGTAGGGGGGGCCAACGTCCTGACTTTC CSVVSGVGGANVLTF
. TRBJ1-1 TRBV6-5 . TGTGCCAGCAGTTCTCCCGGGGGGAACACTGAAGCTTTCTTT CASSSPGGNTEAFF
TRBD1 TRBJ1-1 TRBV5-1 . TGCGCCAGCAGCTTGGCCGAGGGACAGGGTTACACTGAAGCTTTCTTT CASSLAEGQGYTEAFF
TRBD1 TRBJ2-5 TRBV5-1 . TGCGCCAGCAGCTTATCTACAGGGGGAGAGACCCAGTACTTC CASSLSTGGETQYF
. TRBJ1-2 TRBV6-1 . TGTGCCATGCAGGCTGTGGACGGTATGGATGGCTACACCTTC CAMQAVDGMDGYTF
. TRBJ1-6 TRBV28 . TGTGCCAGCAGTTCGGGGCAGGGAAGTACCCTCCACTTT CASSSGQGSTLHF
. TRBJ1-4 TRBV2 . TGTGCCAGCCAAGGGGGTGATAATGAAAAACTGTTTTTT CASQGGDNEKLFF
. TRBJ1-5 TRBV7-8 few TGTGCCAGCAGCTCGGGAATAGCCAATCAGCCCCAGCATTTT CASSSGIANQPQHF
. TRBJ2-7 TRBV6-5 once TGTGCCAGCAGTTACTACCGTTGGGCGCGCGAGCAGTACTTC CASSYYRWAREQYF
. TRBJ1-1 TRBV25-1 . TGTGCCAGCAGACCGGTAGGGGGCACTGAAGCTTTCTTT CASRPVGGTEAFF
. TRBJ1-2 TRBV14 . TGTGCCAGCAGCCAAGTTAGTGTGGGTGGCTACACCTTC CASSQVSVGGYTF
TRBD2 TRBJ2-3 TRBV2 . TGTGCCAGCAGTGATTCGGGAGGTAGCACAGATACGCAGTATTTT CASSDSGGSTDTQYF
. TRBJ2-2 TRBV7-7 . TGTGCCAGCAGGGGGGGTCAAGCCGGGGAGCTGTTTTTT CASRGGQAGELFF
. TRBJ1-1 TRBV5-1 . TGCGCCAGCAGCTTGTCTCCCGGGACGGTGGAAGCTTTCTTT CASSLSPGTVEAFF
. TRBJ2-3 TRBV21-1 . TGTGCCAGCAGATTCCTGGTGGGGGGGGGCCGAAATTCGTACACGCAGTATTTT CASRFLVGGGRNSYTQYF
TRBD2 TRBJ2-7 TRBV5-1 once TGCGCCAGCTCAACTAGCGGGCAAGGTCTGGAGCAGTACTTC CASSTSGQGLEQYF
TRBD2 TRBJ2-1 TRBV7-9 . TGTGCCAGCAGACTAGCGGGGGGCCAGGGGAATGAGCAGTTCTTC CASRLAGGQGNEQFF
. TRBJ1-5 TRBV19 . TGTGCCAGTAGCGGACAGCTTTGGGGCAATCAGCCCCAGCATTTT CASSGQLWGNQPQHF
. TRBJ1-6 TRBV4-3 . TGCGCCAGCAGCCAAGGTTGGACAGATAATTCACCCCTCCACTTT CASSQGWTDNSPLHF
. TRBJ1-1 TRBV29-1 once TGCAGCACGAGAACGTACACTGAAGCTTTCTTT CSTRTYTEAFF
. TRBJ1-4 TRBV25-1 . TGTGCCAGCAGTGATTCCCCCACTAATGAAAAACTGTTTTTT CASSDSPTNEKLFF
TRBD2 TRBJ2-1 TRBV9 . TGTGCCAGCAGCGTGCTAGCGGGAGGCGGTGAGCAGTTCTTC CASSVLAGGGEQFF
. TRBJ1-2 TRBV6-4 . TGTGCCAGCAGTGAAATTGGTCAGCTATTTTTC CASSEIGQLFF
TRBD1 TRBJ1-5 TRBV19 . TGTGCCAGTTCGGGACAGTATAGCAATCAGCCCCAGCATTTT CASSGQYSNQPQHF
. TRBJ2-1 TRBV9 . TGTGCCAGCAGCGTAGTTGGTAGTGCCGACTACAATGAGCAGTTCTTC CASSVVGSADYNEQFF
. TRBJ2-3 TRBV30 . TGTGCCTGGAGTGTTCTCGGAGGTCGTACAGATACGCAGTATTTT CAWSVLGGRTDTQYF